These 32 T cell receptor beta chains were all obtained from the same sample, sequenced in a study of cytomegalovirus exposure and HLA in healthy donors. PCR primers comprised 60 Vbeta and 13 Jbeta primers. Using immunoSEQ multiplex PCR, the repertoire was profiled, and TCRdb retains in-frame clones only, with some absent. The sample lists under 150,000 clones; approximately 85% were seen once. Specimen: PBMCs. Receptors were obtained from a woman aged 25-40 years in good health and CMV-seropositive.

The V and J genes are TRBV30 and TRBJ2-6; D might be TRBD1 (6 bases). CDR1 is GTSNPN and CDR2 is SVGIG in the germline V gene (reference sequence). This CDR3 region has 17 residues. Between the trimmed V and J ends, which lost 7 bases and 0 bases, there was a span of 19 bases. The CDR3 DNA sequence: TGTGCCTTTACCCTAGACAGGCTATCCTCTGGGGCCAACGTCCTGACTTTC. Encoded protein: CAFTLDRLSSGANVLTF. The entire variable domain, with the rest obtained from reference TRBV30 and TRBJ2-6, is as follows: SQTIHQWPATLVQPVGSPLSLECTVEGTSNPNLYWYRQAAGRGLQLLFYSVGIGQISSEVPQNLSASRPQDRQFILSSKKLLLSDSGFYLCAFTLDRLSSGANVLTFGAGSRLTVL.

The CDR3 bases are TGCGCCAGCAGCCAGACAGGGGAAGTGGAAAAACTGTTTTTT. This encodes CASSQTGEVEKLFF. This rearrangement joins TRBV4-1 to TRBJ1-4; 8 nucleotides align to TRBD1. The germline V gene encodes CDR1 MGHRA and CDR2 YSYEKL. The CDR3 runs 14 residues. V lost 3 bases to trimming and J lost 8 bases; unmatched junction nucleotides: 5.

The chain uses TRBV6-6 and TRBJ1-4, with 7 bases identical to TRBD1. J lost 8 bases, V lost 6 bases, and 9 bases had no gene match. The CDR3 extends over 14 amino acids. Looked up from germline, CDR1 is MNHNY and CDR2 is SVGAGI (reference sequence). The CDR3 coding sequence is TGTGCCAGCAGACCCGACAGGGAAAGGGAAAAACTGTTTTTT. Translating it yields CASRPDREREKLFF.

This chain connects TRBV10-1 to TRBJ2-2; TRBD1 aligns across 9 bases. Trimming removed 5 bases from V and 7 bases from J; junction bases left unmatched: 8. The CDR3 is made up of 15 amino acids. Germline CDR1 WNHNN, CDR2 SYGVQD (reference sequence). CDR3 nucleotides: TGCGCCAGCAGTCGCTGGGGACAGGGCTTCGGGGAGCTGTTTTTT. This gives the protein CASSRWGQGFGELFF.

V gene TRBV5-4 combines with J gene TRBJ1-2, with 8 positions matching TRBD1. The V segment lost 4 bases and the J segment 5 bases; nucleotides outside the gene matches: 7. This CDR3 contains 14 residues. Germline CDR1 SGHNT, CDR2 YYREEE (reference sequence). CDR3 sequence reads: CASSLDRAYYGYTF. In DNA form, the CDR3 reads TGTGCCAGCAGCCTGGACAGGGCCTATTATGGCTACACCTTC.

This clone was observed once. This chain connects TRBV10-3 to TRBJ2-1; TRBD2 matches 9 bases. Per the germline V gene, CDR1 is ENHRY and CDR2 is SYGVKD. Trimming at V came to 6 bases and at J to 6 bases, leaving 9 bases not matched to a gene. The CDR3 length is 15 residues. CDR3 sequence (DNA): TGTGCCATCAGAGTAAGCGGGGGGCGGTCCAATGAGCAGTTCTTC. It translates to CAIRVSGGRSNEQFF.

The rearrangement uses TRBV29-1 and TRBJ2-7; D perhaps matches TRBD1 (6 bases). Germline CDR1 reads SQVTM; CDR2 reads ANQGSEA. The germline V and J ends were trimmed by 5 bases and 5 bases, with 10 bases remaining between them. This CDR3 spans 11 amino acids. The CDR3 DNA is TGCAGCGTTTCAGGGGAAAACGAGCAGTACTTC. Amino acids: CSVSGENEQYF.

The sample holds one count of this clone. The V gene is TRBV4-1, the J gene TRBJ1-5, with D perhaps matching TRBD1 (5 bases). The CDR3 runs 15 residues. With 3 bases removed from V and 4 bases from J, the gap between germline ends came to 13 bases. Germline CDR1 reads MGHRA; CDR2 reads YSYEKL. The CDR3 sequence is CASSHSGTGNQPQHF. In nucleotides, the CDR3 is TGCGCCAGCAGCCACAGCGGGACTGGGAATCAGCCCCAGCATTTT.

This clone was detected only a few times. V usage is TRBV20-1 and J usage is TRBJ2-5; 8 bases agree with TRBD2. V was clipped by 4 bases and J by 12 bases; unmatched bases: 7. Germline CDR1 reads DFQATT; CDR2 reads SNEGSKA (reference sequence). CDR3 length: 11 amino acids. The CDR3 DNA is TGCAGTGCTAACCCCGGGGGGGCGGAGTACTTC. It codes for CSANPGGAEYF.

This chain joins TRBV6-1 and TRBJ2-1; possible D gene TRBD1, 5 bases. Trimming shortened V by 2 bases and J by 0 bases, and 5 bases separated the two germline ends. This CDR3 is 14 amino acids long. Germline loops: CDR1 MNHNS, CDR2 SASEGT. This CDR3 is CASSEQGSYNEQFF. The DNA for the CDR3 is TGTGCCAGCAGTGAACAGGGCTCCTACAATGAGCAGTTCTTC.

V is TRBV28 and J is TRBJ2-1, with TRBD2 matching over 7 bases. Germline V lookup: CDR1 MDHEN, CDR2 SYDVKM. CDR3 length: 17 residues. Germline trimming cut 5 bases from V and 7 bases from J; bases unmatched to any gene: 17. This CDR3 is CASSPLGESGVTNEQFF. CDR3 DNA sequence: TGTGCCAGCAGTCCCCTAGGAGAAAGCGGGGTGACTAATGAGCAGTTCTTC.

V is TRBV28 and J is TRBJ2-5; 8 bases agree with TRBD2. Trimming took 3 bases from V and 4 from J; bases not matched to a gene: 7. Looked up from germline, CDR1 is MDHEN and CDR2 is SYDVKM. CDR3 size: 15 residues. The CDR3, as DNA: TGTGCCAGCAGTTTGCCGCGGGGGGAAGTAGAGACCCAGTACTTC. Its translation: CASSLPRGEVETQYF. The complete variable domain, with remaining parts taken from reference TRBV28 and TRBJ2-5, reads DVKVTQSSRYLVKRTGEKVFLECVQDMDHENMFWYRQDPGLGLRLIYFSYDVKMKEKGDIPEGYSVSREKKERFSLILESASTNQTSMYLCASSLPRGEVETQYFGPGTRLLVL.

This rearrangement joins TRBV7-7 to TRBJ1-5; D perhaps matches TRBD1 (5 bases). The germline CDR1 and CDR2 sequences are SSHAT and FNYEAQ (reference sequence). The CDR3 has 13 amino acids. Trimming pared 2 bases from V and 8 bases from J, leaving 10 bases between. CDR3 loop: CASSLSPGEPQHF. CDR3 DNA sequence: TGTGCCAGCAGCTTAAGTCCGGGGGAGCCCCAGCATTTT.

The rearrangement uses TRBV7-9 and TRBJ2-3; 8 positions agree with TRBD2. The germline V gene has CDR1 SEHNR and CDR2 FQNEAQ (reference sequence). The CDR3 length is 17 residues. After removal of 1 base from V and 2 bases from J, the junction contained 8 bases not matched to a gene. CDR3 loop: CASSLDEVAGYTDTQYF. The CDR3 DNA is TGTGCCAGCAGCTTAGATGAGGTAGCGGGGTACACAGATACGCAGTATTTT.

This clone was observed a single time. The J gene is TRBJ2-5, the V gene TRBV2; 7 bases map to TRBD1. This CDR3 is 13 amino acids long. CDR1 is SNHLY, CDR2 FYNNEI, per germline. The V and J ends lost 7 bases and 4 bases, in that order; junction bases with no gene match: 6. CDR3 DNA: TGTGCCAGCACGAGGGGGCAGGGAGAGACCCAGTACTTC. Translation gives CASTRGQGETQYF.

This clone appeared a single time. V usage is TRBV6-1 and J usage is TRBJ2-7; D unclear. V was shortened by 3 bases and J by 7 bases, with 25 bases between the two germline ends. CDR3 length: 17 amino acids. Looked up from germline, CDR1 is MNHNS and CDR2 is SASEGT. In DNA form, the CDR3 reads TGTGCCAGCAGTGAGCCCCATGACAACCCCTTACTTAGGGAGCAGTACTTC. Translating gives CASSEPHDNPLLREQYF.

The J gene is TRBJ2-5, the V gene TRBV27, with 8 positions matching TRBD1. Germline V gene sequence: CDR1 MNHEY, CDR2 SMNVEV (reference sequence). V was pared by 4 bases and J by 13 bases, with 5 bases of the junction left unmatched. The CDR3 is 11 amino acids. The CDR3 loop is CASSYDRGRYF. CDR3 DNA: TGTGCCAGCAGTTACGACAGGGGTAGGTACTTC.

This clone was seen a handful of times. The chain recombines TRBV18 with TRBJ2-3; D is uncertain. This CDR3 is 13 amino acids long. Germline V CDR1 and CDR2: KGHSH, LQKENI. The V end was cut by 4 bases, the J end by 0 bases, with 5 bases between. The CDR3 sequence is CASSRHSTDTQYF. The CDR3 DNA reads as TGTGCCAGCTCACGACACAGCACAGATACGCAGTATTTT.

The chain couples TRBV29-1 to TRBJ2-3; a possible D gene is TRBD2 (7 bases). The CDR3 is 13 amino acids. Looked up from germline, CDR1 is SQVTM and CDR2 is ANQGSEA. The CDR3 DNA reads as TGCAGTGTCGGGGGGCGCAGTGCAGATACGCAGTATTTT. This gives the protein CSVGGRSADTQYF.

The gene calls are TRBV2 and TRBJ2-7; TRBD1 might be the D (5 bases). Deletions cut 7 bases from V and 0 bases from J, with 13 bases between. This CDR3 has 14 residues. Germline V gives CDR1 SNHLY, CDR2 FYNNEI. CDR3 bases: TGTGCCAGCAACCCCAGGACAAGCTCCTACGAGCAGTACTTC. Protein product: CASNPRTSSYEQYF.

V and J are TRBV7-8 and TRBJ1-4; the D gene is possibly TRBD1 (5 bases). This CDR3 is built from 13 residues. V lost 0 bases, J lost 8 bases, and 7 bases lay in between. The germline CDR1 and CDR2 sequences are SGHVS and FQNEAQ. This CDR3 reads CASSLAWTEKLFF. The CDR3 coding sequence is TGTGCCAGCAGCTTAGCTTGGACAGAAAAACTGTTTTTT.

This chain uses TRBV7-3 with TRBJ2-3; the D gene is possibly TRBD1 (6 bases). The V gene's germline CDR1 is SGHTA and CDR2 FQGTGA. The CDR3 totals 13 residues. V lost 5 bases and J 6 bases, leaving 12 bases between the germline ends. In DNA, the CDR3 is TGTGCCAGCAGCGCGACAGGTCTGGATACGCAGTATTTT. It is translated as CASSATGLDTQYF.

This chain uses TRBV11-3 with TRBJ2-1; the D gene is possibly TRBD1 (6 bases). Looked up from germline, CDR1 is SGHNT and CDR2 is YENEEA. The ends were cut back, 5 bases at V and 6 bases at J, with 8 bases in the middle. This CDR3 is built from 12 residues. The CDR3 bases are TGTGCCAGCAGCCTACAGGGCAATGAGCAGTTCTTC. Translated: CASSLQGNEQFF.

In DNA form, the CDR3 reads TGTGCCAGCAGCGCAACCCCGGGACACAATCCGAACACTGAAGCTTTCTTT. It yields the protein CASSATPGHNPNTEAFF. J is TRBJ1-1 and V is TRBV9, with D possibly being TRBD1 (6 bases). Germline assignment: CDR1 SGDLS and CDR2 YYNGEE. This CDR3 contains 17 residues. V was cut by 3 bases and J by 1 base, with 19 bases left in between.

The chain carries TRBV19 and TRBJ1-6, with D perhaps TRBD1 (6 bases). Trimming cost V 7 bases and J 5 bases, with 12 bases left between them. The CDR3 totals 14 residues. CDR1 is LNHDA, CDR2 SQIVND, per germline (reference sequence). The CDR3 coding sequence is TGTGCCAGTAAAGACGGACAGCATAATTCACCCCTCCACTTT. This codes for CASKDGQHNSPLHF.

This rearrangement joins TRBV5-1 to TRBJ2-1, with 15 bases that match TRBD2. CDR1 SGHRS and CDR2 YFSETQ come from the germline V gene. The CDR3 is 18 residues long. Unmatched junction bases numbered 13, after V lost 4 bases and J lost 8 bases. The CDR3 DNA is TGCGCCAGCAGCGGAACCGGGACTAGCGGGAGGTGGACCGATGAGCAGTTCTTC. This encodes CASSGTGTSGRWTDEQFF.

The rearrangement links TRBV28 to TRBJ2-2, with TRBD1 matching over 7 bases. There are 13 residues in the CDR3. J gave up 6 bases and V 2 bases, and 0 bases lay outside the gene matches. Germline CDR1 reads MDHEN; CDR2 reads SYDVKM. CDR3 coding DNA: TGTGCCAGCAGTTTAGACAGGGCCGGGGAGCTGTTTTTT. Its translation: CASSLDRAGELFF.

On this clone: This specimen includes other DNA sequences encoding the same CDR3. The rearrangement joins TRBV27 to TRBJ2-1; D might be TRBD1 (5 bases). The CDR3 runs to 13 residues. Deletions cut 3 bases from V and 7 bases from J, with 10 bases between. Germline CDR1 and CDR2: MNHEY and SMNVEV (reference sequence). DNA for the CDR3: TGTGCCAGCAGTTTGCCAGGGATTAATGAGCAGTTCTTC. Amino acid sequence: CASSLPGINEQFF.

CDR3 sequence: CASSERQGRDGYTF. CDR3 sequence (DNA): TGTGCCAGCAGTGAAAGGCAGGGAAGGGATGGCTACACCTTC. The chain is built from TRBV6-1 and TRBJ1-2, with D possibly TRBD1 on 5 matching bases. Germline values: CDR1 MNHNS, CDR2 SASEGT. The CDR3 length is 14 residues. Trimming cost V 2 bases and J 6 bases, with 13 bases left between them.

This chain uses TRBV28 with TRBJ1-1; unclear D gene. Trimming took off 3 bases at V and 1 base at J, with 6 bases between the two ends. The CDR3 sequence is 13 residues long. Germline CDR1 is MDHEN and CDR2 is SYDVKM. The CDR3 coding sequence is TGTGCCAGCAGTTTCAACAGGAACACTGAAGCTTTCTTT. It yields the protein CASSFNRNTEAFF.

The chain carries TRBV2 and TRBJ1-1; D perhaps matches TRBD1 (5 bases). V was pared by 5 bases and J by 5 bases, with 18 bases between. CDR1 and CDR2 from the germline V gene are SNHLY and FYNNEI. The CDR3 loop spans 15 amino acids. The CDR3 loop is CASSWLLTGGTEAFF. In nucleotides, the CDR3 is TGTGCCAGCAGTTGGCTATTGACTGGGGGGACTGAAGCTTTCTTT.

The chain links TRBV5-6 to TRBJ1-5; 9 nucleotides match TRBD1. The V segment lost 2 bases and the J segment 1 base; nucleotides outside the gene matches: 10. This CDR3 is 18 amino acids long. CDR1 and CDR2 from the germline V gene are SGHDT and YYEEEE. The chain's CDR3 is CASSFGTGSGESNQPQHF. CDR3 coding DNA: TGTGCCAGCAGCTTCGGGACAGGGAGTGGGGAAAGCAATCAGCCCCAGCATTTT.